A selection of T cell receptor beta chains follows, all from one sample in a study of blood T cell repertoires in COVID-19. Profiling relied on immunoSEQ multiplex PCR, and the TCRdb table lists in-frame clones only, not all of them. The sample shows around 88,000 clones, over 90% of them seen only once. The sequencing input was peripheral blood. These receptors all stem from a man aged 55-75 years with acute or convalescent COVID-19. Each CDR3 is given with its conserved first and last residue. D genes are given only for firm matches. Size is stated for part of the rows, as once, few or many counts, or as a class when the clone is expanded.

- - TRBJ2-7 TRBV11-1 TGTGCCAGCAGCTCCCCGGGACACAGCCATTACGAGCAGTACTTC CASSSPGHSHYEQYF
- - TRBJ2-1 TRBV7-9 TGTGCCAGCAGCTCTCGATACAACAATGAGCAGTTCTTC CASSSRYNNEQFF
- TRBD1 TRBJ1-1 TRBV7-2 TGTGCCAGCAGCCCTGACAGGGGGCGCTACACTGAAGCTTTCTTT CASSPDRGRYTEAFF
- - TRBJ2-1 TRBV6-1 TGTGCCAGCAGTGAAATTAGTAGCCCCAATGAGCAGTTCTTC CASSEISSPNEQFF
- - TRBJ2-6 TRBV19 TGTGCCAGTAGTATAGATGCAGGGGAATTAACTGGGGCCAACGTCCTGACTTTC CASSIDAGELTGANVLTF
- - TRBJ2-7 TRBV3-1/TRBV3-2 TGTGCCAGCAGCCAAGCAGGGCTACATTACGAGCAGTACTTC CASSQAGLHYEQYF
- - TRBJ1-2 TRBV5-5 TGTGCCAGCAGCCCGACAGGACTCTATGGCTACACCTTC CASSPTGLYGYTF
- - TRBJ1-3 TRBV12-5 TGTGCTAGTGTCTTTTCGGACGGCACGGGGTTAGGAAACACCATATATTTT CASVFSDGTGLGNTIYF
- TRBD1 TRBJ1-4 TRBV9 TGTGCCAGCAGCCCTGGGACAGGGGTCGACATGAGAAATGAAAAACTGTTTTTT CASSPGTGVDMRNEKLFF
- TRBD1 TRBJ2-7 TRBV7-8 TGTGCCAGCAGCTTAGTACAGGGGAACTGGTACGAGCAGTACTTC CASSLVQGNWYEQYF
- TRBD2 TRBJ2-5 TRBV6-5 TGTGCCAGCAGTTACACTAGCGGGAGCCAAGAGACCCAGTACTTC CASSYTSGSQETQYF
- - TRBJ2-5 TRBV28 TGTGCCAGCAGTTTGGCAGACCAAGAGACCCAGTACTTC CASSLADQETQYF
- - TRBJ1-3 TRBV7-6 TGTGCCAGCAGCTTAGCCGCTGACCAGGGAACTGGAAACACCATATATTTT CASSLAADQGTGNTIYF
once TRBD1 TRBJ2-3 TRBV19 TGTGCCGCAGGGACAGGGAGCACAGATACGCAGTATTTT CAAGTGSTDTQYF
- TRBD1 TRBJ2-7 TRBV19 TGTGCCCTAAACACCGGGACAGGGGGTTGGGAGCAGTACTTC CALNTGTGGWEQYF
- - TRBJ2-1 TRBV7-9 TGTGCCAGCAGCTTAGGAGTTAAGCAGTTCTTC CASSLGVKQFF
- TRBD1 TRBJ1-2 TRBV5-4 TGTGCCAGCAGCTTAAACAGGGGGGATAACTATGGCTACACCTTC CASSLNRGDNYGYTF
- - TRBJ1-5 TRBV6-2/TRBV6-3 TGTGCCAGCAGTTACCCCCCGACACAGATGCTGAATCAGCCCCAGCATTTT CASSYPPTQMLNQPQHF
- TRBD1 TRBJ1-2 TRBV27 TGTGCCAGCAGTGACACCCAAGGGGACAGTGCTGGCTACACCTTC CASSDTQGDSAGYTF
- - TRBJ1-1 TRBV7-9 TGTGCCAGCAGCTTAGTCAGTATAGAAGCTTTCTTT CASSLVSIEAFF
once TRBD2 TRBJ2-1 TRBV11-2 TGTGCCAGCAGCTTACTAGCGGGAGGTAATTTTGGGCAGTTCTTC CASSLLAGGNFGQFF
- TRBD2 TRBJ2-5 TRBV7-2 TGTGCCAGCAGCTTAGCGTCTAGCGGGAGTGGCCCCCAAGAGACCCAGTACTTC CASSLASSGSGPQETQYF
- - TRBJ2-1 TRBV11-3 TGTGCCAGCAGCTTAGTATCCGTCGGGGAGCAGTTCTTC CASSLVSVGEQFF
once TRBD1 TRBJ2-7 TRBV18 TGTGCCAGCTCACCACCGATTCCGGGACAGGGCTACGAGCAGTACTTC CASSPPIPGQGYEQYF
- - TRBJ2-7 TRBV3-1/TRBV3-2 TGTGCCAGCAGCCAAGACTGGGCTATGGAGGGCGAGCAGTACTTC CASSQDWAMEGEQYF
- TRBD2 TRBJ2-7 TRBV2 TGTGCCAGCAGGACTAGCGGGAGTCCAGCCTACGAGCAGTACTTC CASRTSGSPAYEQYF
- - TRBJ2-4 TRBV7-9 TGTGCCAGCAGCCCTCTAGTAATCATTCAGTACTTC CASSPLVIIQYF
- - TRBJ2-3 TRBV7-3 TGTGCCAGCAGCCCGGACTATAGCACAGATACGCAGTATTTT CASSPDYSTDTQYF
- TRBD1 TRBJ2-2 TRBV27 TGTGCCAGCAGCTGGACAGGGGGCTACACCGGGGAGCTGTTTTTT CASSWTGGYTGELFF
- TRBD1 TRBJ2-4 TRBV19 TGTGCCAGTAGATCACAGGGGGCGACCAAAAACATTCAGTACTTC CASRSQGATKNIQYF
- TRBD2 TRBJ2-1 TRBV19 TGTGCCAGTAGTATCGCAAGACTAGCATCCTACAATGAGCAGTTCTTC CASSIARLASYNEQFF
- - TRBJ2-1 TRBV7-2 TGTGCCAGCAGCTTAGGGTCGAGAGAGCAGTTCTTC CASSLGSREQFF
- TRBD1 TRBJ2-3 TRBV4-2 TGTGCCAGCAGCCGGACCGGACAGGGGATAGTTACCAATACGCAGTATTTT CASSRTGQGIVTNTQYF
- - TRBJ2-7 TRBV7-3 TGTGCCAGCAGCCTTGGCAGGGGCGACGAGCAGTACTTC CASSLGRGDEQYF
- TRBD1 TRBJ1-4 TRBV9 TGTGCCAGCAGCAAAGGGACAGCTAATGAAAAACTGTTTTTT CASSKGTANEKLFF
- - TRBJ2-4 TRBV7-9 TGTGCCAGCAGCTTAGTACAGGACCCCAAAAACATTCAGTACTTC CASSLVQDPKNIQYF
- TRBD1 TRBJ1-3 TRBV28 TGTGCCAGCAGGGACAGGGGTGGAAACACCATATATTTT CASRDRGGNTIYF
few - TRBJ2-2 TRBV7-7 TGTGCTAGCAGCTTAGACAACAGGGACACCGGGGAGCTGTTTTTT CASSLDNRDTGELFF
- TRBD2 TRBJ2-7 TRBV15 TGTGCCACCAGCAGTGGGGGGGGACGCAACTACGAGCAGTACTTC CATSSGGGRNYEQYF
once - TRBJ2-7 TRBV11-3 TGTGCCAGCAGCTCACTGTCGTCGAGCAATGAGCAGTACTTC CASSSLSSSNEQYF
- - TRBJ2-1 TRBV7-3 TGTGCCAGCAGCTCCGGACTACGCTCTGGAAATGAGCAGTTCTTC CASSSGLRSGNEQFF
- - TRBJ2-7 TRBV3-1/TRBV3-2 TGTGCCAGCCGCCGTGAGGCGTCTTCCTACGAGCAGTACTTC CASRREASSYEQYF
- - TRBJ1-1 TRBV19 TGTGCCAGTAGTACAGGGAAACACACTGAAGCTTTCTTT CASSTGKHTEAFF
- - TRBJ2-1 TRBV7-2 TGTGCCAGCAGCTTATCACTAGTTAGCAATGAGCAGTTCTTC CASSLSLVSNEQFF
- - TRBJ2-7 TRBV7-9 TGTGCCAGCAGCTTAGTGGACTGGCGGGACCCCTACGAGCAGTACTTC CASSLVDWRDPYEQYF
- TRBD2 TRBJ2-1 TRBV19 TGTGCCAGTAGTGCCCCCTGGGGTAGCGGGAGCGTCAGGAATGAGCAGTTCTTC CASSAPWGSGSVRNEQFF
- TRBD1 TRBJ2-7 TRBV27 TGTGCCAGCAGTTTACGAGACAGGGACACCAACGAGCAGTACTTC CASSLRDRDTNEQYF
- - TRBJ1-2 TRBV6-1 TGTGCCAGCAGTGGGGCAGAGGGACTAAGTTGGGACTATGGCTACACCTTC CASSGAEGLSWDYGYTF
- - TRBJ2-7 TRBV19 TGTGCCAGTTCGACGACAGGGAGGTACGAGCAGTACTTC CASSTTGRYEQYF
- TRBD1 TRBJ2-5 TRBV5-8 TGTGCCAGCAGCCGACAGGGCGGGGAGACCCAGTACTTC CASSRQGGETQYF
- - TRBJ2-2 TRBV18 TGTGCCAGCTCACCAACTAGCTCCAGGGTCACCGGGGAGCTGTTTTTT CASSPTSSRVTGELFF
- - TRBJ1-2 TRBV30 TGTGCCGGGAGGCGCTGGCAGGGGTTAGTTAATGGCTACACCTTC CAGRRWQGLVNGYTF
- TRBD1 TRBJ2-7 TRBV19 TGTGCCAGTAGTATAAAAGGCTCGACAGGGGCGCACTACGAGCAGTACTTC CASSIKGSTGAHYEQYF